This T cell receptor beta chain was identified in a study of CD8+ T cells in alopecia areata. The wider study: Treated patients received severity scores based on the percentage of scalp area affected. General study results and limits: More clonal than normal scalp was lesional scalp, particularly alopecia totalis/universalis. Administration of tofacitinib significantly diminished scalp clonality and expanded CD8+ clones within the top 100.

It was cDNA, reverse transcribed from extracted RNA, that served as the sequencing template. Sequencing was performed with immunoSEQ multiplex PCR; in TCRdb, only in-frame clones are kept and a portion is missing. The table records around 160,000 clones, approximately 62% of them present only once. Regarding this clone: As yet, its antigen is unknown.

Treatment meaning: oral pan-JAK inhibitor, 5-10 mg twice daily. The clonotype originates from a human donor with alopecia areata. Source: CD4+ T cells sorted from blood, taken at week 24, from a patient treated with tofacitinib.

The CDR3 sequence: CSVSGGGSYNEQFF. In DNA, the CDR3 is TGCAGCGTCAGCGGGGGGGGATCCTACAATGAGCAGTTCTTC. The chain has TRBV29-1 and TRBJ2-1; 10 positions match TRBD2. The CDR3 is made up of 14 amino acids. Germline trimming cut 6 bases from V and 1 base from J; bases unmatched to any gene: 3. In germline, CDR1 is SQVTM, CDR2 ANQGSEA.